This TCR beta chain was found in a study of blood T cell repertoires in COVID-19. The germline gives CDR1 LGHNA, CDR2 YNFKEQ. The junction had 5 bases not matched to a gene; V was cut back by 1 base and J by 4 bases. The CDR3 length is 16 residues. Assay used: immunoSEQ multiplex PCR; TCRdb lists only in-frame clones, some missing. There are 30,000 to 40,000 clones in the sample; about 85% occur only once, and around 17% lies in the top ten. The receptor comes from a woman aged 60-75 years with active COVID-19. The sequenced sample consisted of peripheral blood. The V call is TRBV4-2, the J call TRBJ2-2; 8 bases map to TRBD1. Here the CDR3 reads CASSQARGLITGELFF. CDR3 bases: TGTGCCAGCAGCCAAGCCAGGGGGCTGATCACCGGGGAGCTGTTTTTT.